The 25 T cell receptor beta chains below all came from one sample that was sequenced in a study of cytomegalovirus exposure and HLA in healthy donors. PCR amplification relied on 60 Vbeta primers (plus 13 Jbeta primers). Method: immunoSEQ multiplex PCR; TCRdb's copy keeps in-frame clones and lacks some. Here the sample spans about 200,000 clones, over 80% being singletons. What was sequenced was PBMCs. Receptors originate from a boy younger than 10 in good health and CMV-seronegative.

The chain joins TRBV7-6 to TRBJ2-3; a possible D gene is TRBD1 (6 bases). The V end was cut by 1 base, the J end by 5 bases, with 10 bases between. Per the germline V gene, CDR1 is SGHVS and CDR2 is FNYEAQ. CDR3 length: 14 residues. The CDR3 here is CASSLVIGGDTQYF. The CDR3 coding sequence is TGTGCCAGCAGCTTAGTAATAGGGGGAGATACGCAGTATTTT. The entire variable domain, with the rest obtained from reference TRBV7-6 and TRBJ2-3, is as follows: GAGVSQSPRYKVTKRGQDVALRCDPISGHVSLYWYRQALGQGPEFLTYFNYEAQQDKSGLPNDRFSAERPEGSISTLTIQRTEQRDSAMYRCASSLVIGGDTQYFGPGTRLTVL.

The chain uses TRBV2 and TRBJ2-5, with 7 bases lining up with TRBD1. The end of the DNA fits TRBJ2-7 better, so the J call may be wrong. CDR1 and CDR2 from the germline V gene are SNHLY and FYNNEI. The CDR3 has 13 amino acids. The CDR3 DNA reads TGTGCCAGCAGTGGGGGACAGTACTACGAGCAGTACTTC. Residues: CASSGGQYYEQYF.

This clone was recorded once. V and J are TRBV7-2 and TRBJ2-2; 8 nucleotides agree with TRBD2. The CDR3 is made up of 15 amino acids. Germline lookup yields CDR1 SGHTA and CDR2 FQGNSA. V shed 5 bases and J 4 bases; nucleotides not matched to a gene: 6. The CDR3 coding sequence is TGTGCCAGCAGCCTCAGCGCGGGGGGCACCGGGGAGCTGTTTTTT. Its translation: CASSLSAGGTGELFF.

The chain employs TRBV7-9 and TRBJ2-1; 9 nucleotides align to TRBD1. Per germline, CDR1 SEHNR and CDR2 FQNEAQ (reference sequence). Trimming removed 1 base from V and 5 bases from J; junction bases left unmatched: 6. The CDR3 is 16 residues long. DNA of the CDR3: TGTGCCAGCAGCTTAGACAGGGGGCGCGGGGACAATGAGCAGTTCTTC. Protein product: CASSLDRGRGDNEQFF.

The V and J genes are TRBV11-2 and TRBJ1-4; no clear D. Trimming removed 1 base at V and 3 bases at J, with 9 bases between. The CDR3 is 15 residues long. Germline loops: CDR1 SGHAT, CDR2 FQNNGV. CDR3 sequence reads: CASSLGAAANEKLFF. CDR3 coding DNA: TGTGCCAGCAGCTTAGGAGCGGCCGCTAATGAAAAACTGTTTTTT.

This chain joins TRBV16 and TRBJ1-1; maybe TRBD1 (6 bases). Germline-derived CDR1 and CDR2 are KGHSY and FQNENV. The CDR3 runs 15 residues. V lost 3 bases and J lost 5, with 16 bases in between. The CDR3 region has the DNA TGTGCCAGCAGCCACTTTGAGAGCACAGGGACTGAAGCTTTCTTT. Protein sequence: CASSHFESTGTEAFF.

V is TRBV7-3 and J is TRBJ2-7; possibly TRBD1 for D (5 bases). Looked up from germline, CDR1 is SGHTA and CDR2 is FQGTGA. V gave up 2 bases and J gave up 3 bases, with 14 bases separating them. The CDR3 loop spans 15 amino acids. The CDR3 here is CASSLVWGQDYEQYF. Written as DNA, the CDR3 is TGTGCCAGCAGCTTAGTCTGGGGCCAGGACTACGAGCAGTACTTC.

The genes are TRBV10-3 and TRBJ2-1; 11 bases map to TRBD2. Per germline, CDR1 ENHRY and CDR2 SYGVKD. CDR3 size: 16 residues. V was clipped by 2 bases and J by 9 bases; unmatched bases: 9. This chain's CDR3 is CAISESALAGASEQFF. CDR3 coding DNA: TGTGCCATCAGTGAGAGTGCACTAGCGGGAGCAAGTGAGCAGTTCTTC.

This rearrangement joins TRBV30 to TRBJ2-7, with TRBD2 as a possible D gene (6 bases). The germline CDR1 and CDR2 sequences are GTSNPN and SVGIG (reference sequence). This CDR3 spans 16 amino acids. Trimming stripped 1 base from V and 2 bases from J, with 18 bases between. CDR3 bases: TGTGCCTGGAGTGCTAAATCGACTAGGATGGCCTACGAGCAGTACTTC. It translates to CAWSAKSTRMAYEQYF.

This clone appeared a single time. CDR3 nucleotide sequence: TGTGCCAGCAGGTTCGATAGCGGCCCCTCCTACAATGAGCAGTTCTTC. Its protein product is CASRFDSGPSYNEQFF. The chain uses TRBV28 and TRBJ2-1; D possibly corresponds to TRBD2 (6 bases). V was trimmed by 6 bases and J by 0 bases, leaving 15 bases between them. CDR1 MDHEN and CDR2 SYDVKM come from the germline V gene. CDR3 length equals 16 residues.

DNA of the CDR3: TGTGCCAGCGGGACAGGGGGCCAGGGGATGGGAGAGCAGTACTTC. This encodes CASGTGGQGMGEQYF. The chain links TRBV6-5 to TRBJ2-7, with 12 bases identical to TRBD1. The CDR3 sequence is 15 residues long. Trimming removed 8 bases from V and 7 bases from J; junction bases left unmatched: 12. Germline CDR1 MNHEY, CDR2 SVGAGI.

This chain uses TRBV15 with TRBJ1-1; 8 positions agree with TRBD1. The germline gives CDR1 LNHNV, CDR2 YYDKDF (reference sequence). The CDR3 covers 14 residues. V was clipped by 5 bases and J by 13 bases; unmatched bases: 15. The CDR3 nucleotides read TGTGCCACCAGCGCCTCAGGGGGCCGCCTAGGGAGTTTCTTT. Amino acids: CATSASGGRLGSFF.

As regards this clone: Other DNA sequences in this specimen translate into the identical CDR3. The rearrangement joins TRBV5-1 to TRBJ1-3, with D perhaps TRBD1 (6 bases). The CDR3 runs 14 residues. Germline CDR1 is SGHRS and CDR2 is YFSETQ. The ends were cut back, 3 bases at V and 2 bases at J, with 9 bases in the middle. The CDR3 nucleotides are TGCGCCAGCAGCTCAACAGGGACTGGAAACACCATATATTTT. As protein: CASSSTGTGNTIYF.

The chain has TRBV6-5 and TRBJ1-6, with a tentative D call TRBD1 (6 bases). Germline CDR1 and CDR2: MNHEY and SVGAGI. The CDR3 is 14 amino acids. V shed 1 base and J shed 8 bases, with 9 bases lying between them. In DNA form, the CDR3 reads TGTGCCAGCAGTTACTTGGACAGATATTCACCCCTCCACTTT. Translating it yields CASSYLDRYSPLHF.

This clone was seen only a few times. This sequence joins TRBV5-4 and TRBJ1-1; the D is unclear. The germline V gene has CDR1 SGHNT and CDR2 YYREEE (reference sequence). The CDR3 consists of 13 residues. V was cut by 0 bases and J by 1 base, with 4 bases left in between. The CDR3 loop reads CASSLAGNTEAFF. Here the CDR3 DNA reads TGTGCCAGCAGCTTGGCAGGGAACACTGAAGCTTTCTTT.

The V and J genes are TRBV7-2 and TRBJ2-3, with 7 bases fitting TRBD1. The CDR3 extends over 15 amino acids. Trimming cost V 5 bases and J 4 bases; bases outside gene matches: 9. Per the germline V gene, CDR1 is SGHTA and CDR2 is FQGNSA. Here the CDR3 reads CASSPQAGGSDTQYF. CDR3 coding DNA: TGTGCCAGCAGCCCCCAGGCAGGGGGTTCAGATACGCAGTATTTT.

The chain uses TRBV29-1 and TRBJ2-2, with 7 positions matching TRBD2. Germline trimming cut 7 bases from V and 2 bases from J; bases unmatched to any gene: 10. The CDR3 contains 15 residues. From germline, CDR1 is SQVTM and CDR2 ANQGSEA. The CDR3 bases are TGCAGCGCCAGTACCGGGGGGAAAAACACCGGGGAGCTGTTTTTT. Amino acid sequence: CSASTGGKNTGELFF.

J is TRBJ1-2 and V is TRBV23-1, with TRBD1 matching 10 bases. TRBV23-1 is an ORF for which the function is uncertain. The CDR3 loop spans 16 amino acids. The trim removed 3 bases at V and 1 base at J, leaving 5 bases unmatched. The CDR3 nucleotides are TGCGCCAGCAGTCACAGGACAGGGGGATTTAACTATGGCTACACCTTC. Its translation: CASSHRTGGFNYGYTF.

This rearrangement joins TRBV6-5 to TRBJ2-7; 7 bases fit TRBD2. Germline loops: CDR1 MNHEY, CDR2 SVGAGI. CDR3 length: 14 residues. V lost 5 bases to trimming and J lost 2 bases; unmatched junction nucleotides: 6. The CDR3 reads CASSGSGLTYEQYF. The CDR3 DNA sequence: TGTGCCAGCAGTGGTAGCGGGCTTACCTACGAGCAGTACTTC.

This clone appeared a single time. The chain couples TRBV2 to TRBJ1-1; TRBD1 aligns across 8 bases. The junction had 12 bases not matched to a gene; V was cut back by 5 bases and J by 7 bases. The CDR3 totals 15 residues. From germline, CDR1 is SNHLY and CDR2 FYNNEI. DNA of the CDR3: TGTGCCAGCAGTCGAGGGACAGGTCCATACATTGAAGCTTTCTTT. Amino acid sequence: CASSRGTGPYIEAFF.

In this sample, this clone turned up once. CDR3 in amino acids: CSVEEGAGPYEQYF. CDR3 bases: TGCAGCGTTGAAGAGGGGGCAGGTCCTTACGAGCAGTACTTC. This sequence joins TRBV29-1 and TRBJ2-7; tentative D call: TRBD1 (6 bases). This CDR3 is 14 amino acids long. The germline V gene has CDR1 SQVTM and CDR2 ANQGSEA. Between the trimmed V and J ends, which lost 0 bases and 4 bases, there was a span of 13 bases.

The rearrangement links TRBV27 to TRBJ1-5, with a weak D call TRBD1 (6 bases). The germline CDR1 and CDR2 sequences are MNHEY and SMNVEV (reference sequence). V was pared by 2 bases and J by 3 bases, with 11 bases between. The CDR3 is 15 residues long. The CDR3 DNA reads TGTGCCAGCAGTTTAGACAGGTATGCCAATCAGCCCCAGCATTTT. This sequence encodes CASSLDRYANQPQHF.

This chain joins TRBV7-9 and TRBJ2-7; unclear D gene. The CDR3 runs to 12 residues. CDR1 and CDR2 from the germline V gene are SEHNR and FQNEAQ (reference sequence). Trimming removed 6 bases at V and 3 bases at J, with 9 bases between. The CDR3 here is CASRTSNYEQYF. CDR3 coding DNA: TGTGCCAGCAGGACATCAAACTACGAGCAGTACTTC. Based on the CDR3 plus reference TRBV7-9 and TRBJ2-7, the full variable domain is DTGVSQNPRHKITKRGQNVTFRCDPISEHNRLYWYRQTLGQGPEFLTYFQNEAQLEKSRLLSDRFSAERPKGSFSTLEIQRTEQGDSAMYLCASRTSNYEQYFGPGTRLTVT.

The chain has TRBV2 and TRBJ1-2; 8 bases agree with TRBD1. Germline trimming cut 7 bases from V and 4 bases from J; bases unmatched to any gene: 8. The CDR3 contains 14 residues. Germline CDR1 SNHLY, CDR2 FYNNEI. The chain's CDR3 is CASIQTGALYGYTF. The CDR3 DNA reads TGTGCCAGCATCCAGACAGGGGCCCTCTATGGCTACACCTTC.

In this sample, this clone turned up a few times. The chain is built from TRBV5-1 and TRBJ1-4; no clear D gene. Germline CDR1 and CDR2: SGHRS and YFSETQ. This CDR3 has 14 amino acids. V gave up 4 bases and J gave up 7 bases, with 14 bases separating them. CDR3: CASSPTTGAEKLFF. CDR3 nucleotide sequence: TGCGCCAGCAGCCCGACAACGGGAGCTGAAAAACTGTTTTTT.